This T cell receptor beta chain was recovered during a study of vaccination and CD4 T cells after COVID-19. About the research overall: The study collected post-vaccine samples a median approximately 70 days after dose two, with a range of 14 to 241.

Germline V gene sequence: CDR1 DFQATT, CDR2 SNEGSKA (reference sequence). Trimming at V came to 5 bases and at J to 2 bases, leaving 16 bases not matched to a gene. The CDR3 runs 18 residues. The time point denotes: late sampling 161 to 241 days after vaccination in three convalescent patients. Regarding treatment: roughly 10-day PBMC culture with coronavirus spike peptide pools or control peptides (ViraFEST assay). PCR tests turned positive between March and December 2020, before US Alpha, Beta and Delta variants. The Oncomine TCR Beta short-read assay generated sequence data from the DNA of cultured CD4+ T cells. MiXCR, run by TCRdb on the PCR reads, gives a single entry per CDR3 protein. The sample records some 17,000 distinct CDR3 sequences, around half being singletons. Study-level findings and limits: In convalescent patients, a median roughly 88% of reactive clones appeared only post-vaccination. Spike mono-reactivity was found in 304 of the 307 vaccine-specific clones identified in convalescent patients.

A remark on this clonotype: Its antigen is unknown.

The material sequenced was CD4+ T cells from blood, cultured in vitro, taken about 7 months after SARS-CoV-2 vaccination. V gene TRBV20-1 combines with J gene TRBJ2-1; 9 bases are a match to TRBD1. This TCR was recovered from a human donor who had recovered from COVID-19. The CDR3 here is CSAANFQPGQGAYNEQFF. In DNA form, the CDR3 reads TGCAGTGCTGCCAACTTCCAACCGGGACAGGGCGCCTACAATGAGCAGTTCTTC.